A selection of T cell receptor beta chains follows, all from one sample in a study of blood T cell repertoires in COVID-19. The assay was immunoSEQ multiplex PCR, and TCRdb's table has in-frame clones only and misses some. Of hundreds of thousands of clones listed, around 80% are singletons. The sequencing sample was made of peripheral blood. These TCRs come from a woman aged 45-60 years with acute or convalescent COVID-19. CDR3s include the opening cysteine and the closing phenylalanine or tryptophan. The D gene is left open where the match is weak. Not all rows give a size; the values are once, few, many and, for expanded clones, a class.

CDR3 length: 17
J gene: TRBJ2-7
V gene: TRBV21-1
clone size: -
D gene: -
CDR3 protein: CASSKDEKRGPTYEQYF
CDR3 DNA: TGTGCCAGCAGCAAAGACGAGAAGCGGGGCCCCACCTACGAGCAGTACTTC

CDR3 length: 14
J gene: TRBJ2-1
V gene: TRBV24-1
clone size: -
D gene: TRBD2
CDR3 protein: CATSGGLLAGEQFF
CDR3 DNA: TGTGCCACCAGTGGGGGCCTGCTAGCGGGCGAGCAGTTCTTC

CDR3 length: 15
J gene: TRBJ2-5
V gene: TRBV9
clone size: -
D gene: TRBD1
CDR3 protein: CASSGPRQGWETQYF
CDR3 DNA: TGTGCCAGCAGCGGGCCAAGACAGGGGTGGGAGACCCAGTACTTC

CDR3 length: 14
J gene: TRBJ2-5
V gene: TRBV7-2
clone size: -
D gene: TRBD2
CDR3 protein: CASSLGFGRETQYF
CDR3 DNA: TGTGCCAGCAGCTTAGGGTTCGGGAGGGAGACCCAGTACTTC

CDR3 length: 17
J gene: TRBJ1-1
V gene: TRBV18
clone size: -
D gene: -
CDR3 protein: CASSPQAAQYGNTEAFF
CDR3 DNA: TGTGCCAGCTCACCACAGGCGGCCCAGTATGGGAACACTGAAGCTTTCTTT

CDR3 length: 17
J gene: TRBJ2-6
V gene: TRBV5-4
clone size: -
D gene: TRBD2
CDR3 protein: CASSLLAGVPGANVLTF
CDR3 DNA: TGTGCCAGCAGCCTACTAGCGGGAGTCCCTGGGGCCAACGTCCTGACTTTC

CDR3 length: 16
J gene: TRBJ2-3
V gene: TRBV9
clone size: -
D gene: -
CDR3 protein: CASSVAPPRGTDTQYF
CDR3 DNA: TGTGCCAGCAGCGTAGCGCCGCCTCGAGGCACAGATACGCAGTATTTT

CDR3 length: 14
J gene: TRBJ1-2
V gene: TRBV5-4
clone size: -
D gene: TRBD1
CDR3 protein: CASSLGDREGGYTF
CDR3 DNA: TGTGCCAGCAGCTTGGGGGACAGGGAGGGTGGCTACACCTTC

CDR3 length: 19
J gene: TRBJ1-2
V gene: TRBV19
clone size: -
D gene: TRBD1
CDR3 protein: CASMGPDGQGIFNYGGYTF
CDR3 DNA: TGTGCCAGTATGGGACCCGACGGACAGGGGATCTTTAACTATGGAGGCTACACCTTC

CDR3 length: 15
J gene: TRBJ2-2
V gene: TRBV2
clone size: -
D gene: TRBD1
CDR3 protein: CASSVTGSNTGELFF
CDR3 DNA: TGTGCCAGCAGTGTGACAGGGTCTAACACCGGGGAGCTGTTTTTT

CDR3 length: 13
J gene: TRBJ1-2
V gene: TRBV19
clone size: once
D gene: -
CDR3 protein: CASQIEQGYGYTF
CDR3 DNA: TGTGCCAGTCAAATCGAGCAGGGATATGGCTACACCTTC

CDR3 length: 13
J gene: TRBJ2-3
V gene: TRBV28
clone size: -
D gene: -
CDR3 protein: CASSRDSTDTQYF
CDR3 DNA: TGTGCCAGCAGTAGGGACTCCACAGATACGCAGTATTTT

CDR3 length: 13
J gene: TRBJ2-5
V gene: TRBV2
clone size: -
D gene: -
CDR3 protein: CASSRDLTETQYF
CDR3 DNA: TGTGCCAGCAGCCGGGACTTAACAGAGACCCAGTACTTC

CDR3 length: 15
J gene: TRBJ2-2
V gene: TRBV6-5
clone size: -
D gene: -
CDR3 protein: CASSPPGHSTGELFF
CDR3 DNA: TGTGCCAGCAGTCCACCGGGACATTCCACCGGGGAGCTGTTTTTT

CDR3 length: 15
J gene: TRBJ1-3
V gene: TRBV7-8
clone size: -
D gene: -
CDR3 protein: CASSLGGSGGNTIYF
CDR3 DNA: TGTGCCAGCAGCTTAGGGGGCAGTGGGGGAAACACCATATATTTT

CDR3 length: 16
J gene: TRBJ1-2
V gene: TRBV19
clone size: -
D gene: -
CDR3 protein: CASSIYGQAENYGYTF
CDR3 DNA: TGTGCCAGTAGTATATATGGGCAGGCAGAGAACTATGGCTACACCTTC

CDR3 length: 12
J gene: TRBJ1-3
V gene: TRBV3-1/TRBV3-2
clone size: -
D gene: TRBD1
CDR3 protein: CATLDRRNTIYF
CDR3 DNA: TGTGCCACCCTGGACAGGAGAAACACCATATATTTT

CDR3 length: 13
J gene: TRBJ1-4
V gene: TRBV19
clone size: -
D gene: -
CDR3 protein: CASSWRVSEKLFF
CDR3 DNA: TGTGCCAGTAGTTGGCGGGTCTCCGAAAAACTGTTTTTT

CDR3 length: 14
J gene: TRBJ1-6
V gene: TRBV10-1
clone size: -
D gene: -
CDR3 protein: CASSAVGQDSPLHF
CDR3 DNA: TGCGCCAGCAGTGCCGTGGGGCAGGATTCACCCCTCCACTTT

CDR3 length: 14
J gene: TRBJ1-1
V gene: TRBV5-1
clone size: -
D gene: -
CDR3 protein: CASSLEGGGAEAFF
CDR3 DNA: TGCGCCAGCAGCTTGGAGGGAGGGGGAGCTGAAGCTTTCTTT

CDR3 length: 16
J gene: TRBJ1-2
V gene: TRBV18
clone size: -
D gene: TRBD1
CDR3 protein: CASSPPGQGFNYGYTF
CDR3 DNA: TGTGCCAGCTCACCACCAGGACAGGGTTTTAACTATGGCTACACCTTC

CDR3 length: 15
J gene: TRBJ2-7
V gene: TRBV27
clone size: -
D gene: TRBD2
CDR3 protein: CASSVGLVKIYEQYF
CDR3 DNA: TGTGCCAGCAGTGTGGGACTAGTAAAAATCTACGAGCAGTACTTC

CDR3 length: 15
J gene: TRBJ2-3
V gene: TRBV28
clone size: -
D gene: -
CDR3 protein: CASSLRGSSTDTQYF
CDR3 DNA: TGTGCCAGCAGTTTACGCGGTTCTAGCACAGATACGCAGTATTTT

CDR3 length: 13
J gene: TRBJ2-5
V gene: TRBV18
clone size: -
D gene: -
CDR3 protein: CASSPYPPETQYF
CDR3 DNA: TGTGCCAGCTCACCCTATCCTCCGGAGACCCAGTACTTC

CDR3 length: 16
J gene: TRBJ2-3
V gene: TRBV28
clone size: -
D gene: TRBD1
CDR3 protein: CASSPYRGTTTDTQYF
CDR3 DNA: TGTGCCAGCAGTCCTTACAGGGGGACGACCACAGATACGCAGTATTTT

CDR3 length: 18
J gene: TRBJ2-3
V gene: TRBV12-5
clone size: -
D gene: TRBD1
CDR3 protein: CASGLESGTGRRTDTQYF
CDR3 DNA: TGTGCTAGTGGTTTGGAATCCGGGACAGGGAGGAGGACAGATACGCAGTATTTT

CDR3 length: 14
J gene: TRBJ2-7
V gene: TRBV27
clone size: once
D gene: TRBD1
CDR3 protein: CASQPRDRGHEQYF
CDR3 DNA: TGTGCCAGTCAACCCCGGGACAGGGGGCACGAGCAGTACTTC

CDR3 length: 15
J gene: TRBJ1-4
V gene: TRBV5-6
clone size: -
D gene: -
CDR3 protein: CASSLSLRGKEKLFF
CDR3 DNA: TGTGCCAGCAGCTTGTCCCTCAGGGGAAAGGAAAAACTGTTTTTT

CDR3 length: 15
J gene: TRBJ2-5
V gene: TRBV25-1
clone size: -
D gene: -
CDR3 protein: CASSDRTSSLETQYF
CDR3 DNA: TGTGCCAGCAGTGATAGGACTTCATCTTTGGAGACCCAGTACTTC

CDR3 length: 12
J gene: TRBJ1-1
V gene: TRBV29-1
clone size: -
D gene: -
CDR3 protein: CSVARGGTEAFF
CDR3 DNA: TGCAGCGTTGCCCGGGGGGGCACTGAAGCTTTCTTT

CDR3 length: 15
J gene: TRBJ2-1
V gene: TRBV5-1
clone size: -
D gene: TRBD2
CDR3 protein: CASSVSLAENNEQFF
CDR3 DNA: TGCGCCAGCAGCGTATCCCTAGCGGAGAACAATGAGCAGTTCTTC

CDR3 length: 17
J gene: TRBJ2-7
V gene: TRBV5-5
clone size: -
D gene: -
CDR3 protein: CASSFRALPSVDYEQYF
CDR3 DNA: TGTGCCAGCAGCTTTCGTGCCCTTCCCAGCGTCGACTACGAGCAGTACTTC

CDR3 length: 15
J gene: TRBJ2-7
V gene: TRBV4-2
clone size: -
D gene: TRBD1
CDR3 protein: CASSHGGTGTYEQYF
CDR3 DNA: TGTGCCAGCAGCCATGGCGGGACAGGAACCTACGAGCAGTACTTC

CDR3 length: 14
J gene: TRBJ2-5
V gene: TRBV5-1
clone size: -
D gene: TRBD2
CDR3 protein: CASSLLAGGGRFDF
CDR3 DNA: TGCGCCAGCAGCTTATTAGCGGGGGGAGGGCGTTTTGACTTC

CDR3 length: 13
J gene: TRBJ1-2
V gene: TRBV11-2
clone size: -
D gene: -
CDR3 protein: CASSPRRDYGYTF
CDR3 DNA: TGTGCCAGCAGCCCCCGACGGGATTATGGCTACACCTTC

CDR3 length: 12
J gene: TRBJ1-1
V gene: TRBV12-3/TRBV12-4
clone size: few
D gene: -
CDR3 protein: CASLFSGTEAFF
CDR3 DNA: TGTGCCAGCCTTTTCAGCGGCACTGAAGCTTTCTTT

CDR3 length: 15
J gene: TRBJ2-1
V gene: TRBV2
clone size: -
D gene: TRBD2
CDR3 protein: CASSLLAGNYNEQFF
CDR3 DNA: TGTGCCAGCAGCTTACTAGCGGGAAACTACAATGAGCAGTTCTTC

CDR3 length: 13
J gene: TRBJ2-1
V gene: TRBV10-3
clone size: many
D gene: TRBD1
CDR3 protein: CAIGTGGRNEQFF
CDR3 DNA: TGTGCCATAGGGACAGGGGGCAGGAATGAGCAGTTCTTC

CDR3 length: 17
J gene: TRBJ2-7
V gene: TRBV27
clone size: few
D gene: TRBD2
CDR3 protein: CASSLSTSGPESYEQYF
CDR3 DNA: TGTGCCAGCAGTTTATCGACTAGCGGGCCCGAATCCTACGAGCAGTACTTC

CDR3 length: 19
J gene: TRBJ2-1
V gene: TRBV27
clone size: -
D gene: TRBD2
CDR3 protein: CASSLAGTSGIRPYNEQFF
CDR3 DNA: TGTGCCAGCAGTTTAGCCGGGACTAGCGGGATCAGGCCCTACAATGAGCAGTTCTTC

CDR3 length: 13
J gene: TRBJ2-7
V gene: TRBV19
clone size: few
D gene: -
CDR3 protein: CASSRGGHYEQYF
CDR3 DNA: TGTGCCAGTAGTAGGGGGGGGCACTACGAGCAGTACTTC

CDR3 length: 15
J gene: TRBJ2-1
V gene: TRBV2
clone size: -
D gene: TRBD2
CDR3 protein: CASSPGLVASDEQFF
CDR3 DNA: TGTGCCAGCAGCCCGGGACTAGTCGCATCCGATGAGCAGTTCTTC

CDR3 length: 15
J gene: TRBJ2-7
V gene: TRBV2
clone size: -
D gene: TRBD1
CDR3 protein: CAIIPGPTGNYEQYF
CDR3 DNA: TGTGCCATCATACCCGGACCGACAGGGAACTACGAGCAGTACTTC

CDR3 length: 14
J gene: TRBJ1-6
V gene: TRBV28
clone size: -
D gene: -
CDR3 protein: CASSFEQGNSPLHF
CDR3 DNA: TGTGCCAGCAGTTTTGAACAGGGAAATTCACCCCTCCACTTT

CDR3 length: 14
J gene: TRBJ2-2
V gene: TRBV6-5
clone size: once
D gene: TRBD1
CDR3 protein: CASRTGGLAGELFF
CDR3 DNA: TGTGCCAGCAGGACAGGGGGCTTGGCCGGGGAGCTGTTTTTT

CDR3 length: 14
J gene: TRBJ1-1
V gene: TRBV24-1
clone size: -
D gene: -
CDR3 protein: CATRGRGGNTEAFF
CDR3 DNA: TGTGCCACCAGAGGACGGGGAGGGAACACTGAAGCTTTCTTT

CDR3 length: 13
J gene: TRBJ1-4
V gene: TRBV7-2
clone size: -
D gene: TRBD1
CDR3 protein: CASRRTGGEKLFF
CDR3 DNA: TGTGCCAGCAGACGGACAGGGGGGGAAAAACTGTTTTTT

CDR3 length: 11
J gene: TRBJ1-2
V gene: TRBV6-4
clone size: -
D gene: -
CDR3 protein: CAIGTTHGYTF
CDR3 DNA: TGTGCCATCGGGACTACCCATGGCTACACCTTC

CDR3 length: 15
J gene: TRBJ2-3
V gene: TRBV24-1
clone size: -
D gene: -
CDR3 protein: CATGGQAGGTDTQYF
CDR3 DNA: TGTGCCACCGGGGGACAGGCCGGGGGGACAGATACGCAGTATTTT

CDR3 length: 13
J gene: TRBJ1-6
V gene: TRBV7-2
clone size: -
D gene: TRBD1
CDR3 protein: CASSLTGLSPLHF
CDR3 DNA: TGTGCCAGCAGCTTGACAGGGCTTTCACCCCTCCACTTT

CDR3 length: 16
J gene: TRBJ2-1
V gene: TRBV5-1
clone size: -
D gene: -
CDR3 protein: CASSFTTSFAGNEQFF
CDR3 DNA: TGCGCCAGCAGCTTTACAACTAGCTTCGCCGGGAATGAGCAGTTCTTC

CDR3 length: 14
J gene: TRBJ2-7
V gene: TRBV18
clone size: -
D gene: -
CDR3 protein: CASSLGQSSYEQYF
CDR3 DNA: TGTGCCAGCTCACTTGGACAGTCCTCCTACGAGCAGTACTTC

CDR3 length: 13
J gene: TRBJ2-7
V gene: TRBV11-2
clone size: -
D gene: -
CDR3 protein: CASSHGGAYEQYF
CDR3 DNA: TGTGCCAGCAGCCACGGCGGGGCCTACGAGCAGTACTTC

CDR3 length: 16
J gene: TRBJ2-3
V gene: TRBV7-8
clone size: -
D gene: -
CDR3 protein: CASSLTRDSNTDTQYF
CDR3 DNA: TGTGCCAGCAGCCTCACCCGGGACTCGAACACAGATACGCAGTATTTT

CDR3 length: 20
J gene: TRBJ2-1
V gene: TRBV28
clone size: -
D gene: -
CDR3 protein: CASSFPLAAPGAGGYNEQFF
CDR3 DNA: TGTGCCAGCAGTTTCCCCTTGGCTGCACCAGGCGCCGGGGGATACAATGAGCAGTTCTTC

CDR3 length: 13
J gene: TRBJ2-5
V gene: TRBV6-1
clone size: -
D gene: -
CDR3 protein: CASSESPRETQYF
CDR3 DNA: TGTGCCAGCAGTGAAAGCCCGAGAGAGACCCAGTACTTC

CDR3 length: 14
J gene: TRBJ2-7
V gene: TRBV11-2
clone size: -
D gene: -
CDR3 protein: CASSPGVGGYEQYF
CDR3 DNA: TGTGCCAGCAGCCCTGGGGTAGGGGGCTACGAGCAGTACTTC

CDR3 length: 12
J gene: TRBJ2-7
V gene: TRBV28
clone size: few
D gene: -
CDR3 protein: CASSSRRGEQYF
CDR3 DNA: TGTGCCAGCAGTTCCAGAAGGGGCGAGCAGTACTTC

CDR3 length: 16
J gene: TRBJ2-1
V gene: TRBV7-3
clone size: -
D gene: TRBD2
CDR3 protein: CASSSGLAGVSNEQFF
CDR3 DNA: TGTGCCAGCAGCTCGGGACTAGCGGGAGTAAGTAATGAGCAGTTCTTC

CDR3 length: 15
J gene: TRBJ2-1
V gene: TRBV9
clone size: few
D gene: -
CDR3 protein: CASQPGLQKNNEQFF
CDR3 DNA: TGTGCCAGCCAACCGGGACTCCAGAAGAACAATGAGCAGTTCTTC